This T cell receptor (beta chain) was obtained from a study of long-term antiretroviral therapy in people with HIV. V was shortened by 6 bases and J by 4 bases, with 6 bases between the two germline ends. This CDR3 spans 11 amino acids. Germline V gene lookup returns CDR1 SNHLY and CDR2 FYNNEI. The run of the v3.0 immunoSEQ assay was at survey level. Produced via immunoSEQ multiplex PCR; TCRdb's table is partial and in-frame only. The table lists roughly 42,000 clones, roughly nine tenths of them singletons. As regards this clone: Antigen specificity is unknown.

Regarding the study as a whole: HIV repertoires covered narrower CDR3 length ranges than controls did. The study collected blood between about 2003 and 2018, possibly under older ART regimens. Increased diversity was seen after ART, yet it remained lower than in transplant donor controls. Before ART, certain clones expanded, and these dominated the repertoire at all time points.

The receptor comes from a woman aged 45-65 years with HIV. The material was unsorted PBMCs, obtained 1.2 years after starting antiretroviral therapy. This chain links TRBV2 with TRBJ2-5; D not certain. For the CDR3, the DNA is TGTGCCAGCAGCTCGATAGAGACCCAGTACTTC. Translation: CASSSIETQYF.